This TCR beta chain was documented in a study of human T cells and chemical hapten exposure. Turning to the study itself: Upper inner arm skin measuring roughly 2 cm by roughly 2 cm received 2% DPC for sensitization.

TCRdb independently ran MiXCR on the RACE reads; one entry per CDR3 protein. The sample has a few hundred thousand distinct CDR3 sequences, 5% to 6.5% seen once. Time point meaning: pre-sensitization, week 0. The treatment denotes: therapeutic diphenylcyclopropenone sensitization with weekly scalp DPC. Germline V lookup: CDR1 MGHDK, CDR2 SYGVNS. V lost 8 bases to trimming and J lost 4 bases, with 12 bases between them. The CDR3 sequence is 13 residues long. The receptor was isolated from a woman younger than 30 with alopecia areata. Some clones in this sample may be carry-over from other donors' samples. Sequencing used whole blood, obtained in connection with sensitization to the hapten diphenylcyclopropenone (DPC). The J gene is TRBJ1-3, the V gene TRBV25-1, with a weak D call TRBD1 (6 bases). The CDR3 DNA follows: TGTGCCAGCGGCGGGCAGGGGGGAAACACCATATATTTT. Translated: CASGGQGGNTIYF. The full variable domain, its missing parts supplied by reference TRBV25-1 and TRBJ1-3, is EADIYQTPRYLVIGTGKKITLECSQTMGHDKMYWYQQDPGMELHLIHYSYGVNSTEKGDLSSESTVSRIRTEHFPLTLESARPSHTSQYLCASGGQGGNTIYFGEGSWLTVV.